Following are 30 T cell receptor beta chains from one sample sequenced in a study of blood T cell repertoires in COVID-19. Assay: immunoSEQ multiplex PCR; the TCRdb copy retains only in-frame clones and omits some. The table includes 130,000 to 150,000 clones, approximately 82% detected once. Sequenced sample: peripheral blood. The origin of the receptors is a man aged 55 to 70 with active or convalescent COVID-19.

The chain recombines TRBV7-2 with TRBJ2-1, with a weak D call TRBD2 (7 bases). In germline, CDR1 is SGHTA, CDR2 FQGNSA. Trimming stripped 2 bases from V and 9 bases from J, with 23 bases between. CDR3 length: 17 residues. The CDR3: CASSLLPQGHSGFEQFF. In DNA form, the CDR3 reads TGTGCCAGCAGCTTATTGCCACAGGGTCATAGCGGGTTTGAGCAGTTCTTC.

V and J are TRBV3-1 (or the pseudogene TRBV3-2) and TRBJ2-5; 10 bases map to TRBD2. The CDR3 contains 15 residues. CDR1 LGHDT and CDR2 YNNKEL come from the germline V gene (reference sequence). With V trimmed by 6 bases and J by 5 bases, 9 bases remained unmatched. The CDR3 loop is CASSQKLAGVETQYF. As DNA, the CDR3 is TGTGCCAGCAGTCAAAAGCTAGCGGGAGTGGAGACCCAGTACTTC.

The rearrangement links TRBV7-9 to TRBJ2-1; TRBD2 agrees at 9 bases. Germline CDR1 is SEHNR and CDR2 is FQNEAQ (reference sequence). The ends lost 0 bases at V and 6 bases at J; junction bases unmatched: 6. The CDR3 sequence is 16 residues long. CDR3 region: CASSLATSGPLNEQFF. Here the CDR3 DNA reads TGTGCCAGCAGCTTAGCGACTAGCGGACCCCTCAATGAGCAGTTCTTC.

This clone has just a few counts. The chain couples TRBV7-6 to TRBJ1-2, with D hard to call. The CDR3 extends over 14 amino acids. Germline-derived CDR1 and CDR2 are SGHVS and FNYEAQ. V lost 3 bases to trimming and J lost 4 bases, with 12 bases between them. The CDR3 DNA reads as TGTGCCAGCAGCTTTCAAGCGGGAGGCTATGGCTACACCTTC. Amino acid sequence: CASSFQAGGYGYTF.

CDR3 residues: CASSGASGYNEQFF. The CDR3 DNA is TGTGCCAGCAGCGGGGCTAGCGGCTACAATGAGCAGTTCTTC. The chain is built from TRBV21-1 and TRBJ2-1; TRBD2 was called by the table and not checked on the DNA. TRBV21-1 is described as a pseudogene. CDR3 size: 14 residues.

V is TRBV9 and J is TRBJ1-5, with a possible D match to TRBD1 (5 bases). V lost 0 bases to trimming and J lost 5 bases, with 9 bases between them. This CDR3 has 14 residues. In germline, CDR1 is SGDLS, CDR2 YYNGEE. This chain's CDR3 is CASSVVAGDQPQHF. The CDR3, as DNA: TGTGCCAGCAGCGTAGTAGCGGGGGATCAGCCCCAGCATTTT.

In the case of this clone: The sample holds other DNA sequences that translate to the same CDR3. The chain recombines TRBV10-3 with TRBJ1-2; D perhaps matches TRBD1 (5 bases). The CDR3 sequence is 13 residues long. The germline CDR1 and CDR2 sequences are ENHRY and SYGVKD. Between the trimmed V and J ends, which lost 6 bases and 5 bases, there was a span of 13 bases. CDR3 DNA sequence: TGTGCCATCAGAGAGCAGGGTGGTTATGGCTACACCTTC. Its protein is CAIREQGGYGYTF.

The chain uses TRBV19 and TRBJ1-3; 7 bases match TRBD1. CDR1 is LNHDA and CDR2 is SQIVND in the germline V gene (reference sequence). The CDR3 runs to 18 residues. V trimming: 5 bases; J trimming: 3 bases; junction bases outside the gene matches: 16. The CDR3 DNA is TGTGCCAGTAGTTCCCTTTATGCAGGGGGTAAAATTGGAAACACCATATATTTT. Translation: CASSSLYAGGKIGNTIYF.

This clone has only a few counts. The chain joins TRBV19 to TRBJ1-2, with D possibly matching TRBD1 (5 bases). CDR1 is LNHDA and CDR2 is SQIVND in the germline V gene (reference sequence). The V end was cut by 4 bases, the J end by 8 bases, with 20 bases between. CDR3 length equals 15 residues. The CDR3 DNA reads TGTGCCAGTAGTAGTCCAACCGGGGGATTTCGAGGCTACACCTTC. Residues: CASSSPTGGFRGYTF.

The gene calls are TRBV6-5 and TRBJ2-7, with 7 nucleotides matching TRBD1. After removal of 7 bases from V and 6 bases from J, the junction contained 6 bases not matched to a gene. The CDR3 runs to 12 residues. Germline V gene data show CDR1 as MNHEY and CDR2 as SVGAGI. The DNA of the CDR3 is TGTGCCAGCAAGCTAGGGGGCGGCGAGCAGTACTTC. This sequence encodes CASKLGGGEQYF.

This chain connects TRBV6-6 to TRBJ1-2; weak D call: TRBD1 (6 bases). The CDR3 is made up of 15 amino acids. With 0 bases removed from V and 3 bases from J, the gap between germline ends came to 11 bases. Germline assignment: CDR1 MNHNY and CDR2 SVGAGI (reference sequence). The CDR3 DNA sequence: TGTGCCAGCAGTTACTCAGGGGGTATGGACTATGGCTACACCTTC. It yields the protein CASSYSGGMDYGYTF.

The V gene is TRBV11-3, the J gene TRBJ2-1, with 8 bases identical to TRBD1. The CDR3 runs to 14 residues. Looked up from germline, CDR1 is SGHNT and CDR2 is YENEEA. After removal of 6 bases from V and 7 bases from J, the junction contained 8 bases not matched to a gene. In DNA form, the CDR3 reads TGTGCCAGCAGGGCGACAGGGGTGGGGAATGAGCAGTTCTTC. It encodes CASRATGVGNEQFF.

The V call is TRBV28, the J call TRBJ1-1; possible D gene TRBD1, 6 bases. Looked up from germline, CDR1 is MDHEN and CDR2 is SYDVKM. Deletions cut 6 bases from V and 2 bases from J, with 13 bases between. The CDR3 extends over 14 amino acids. CDR3 nucleotide sequence: TGTGCCAGCAGGGGCCGCAGGGGAAACACTGAAGCTTTCTTT. It encodes CASRGRRGNTEAFF.

About this clone: This CDR3 is also generated by other DNA sequences in the sample. V gene TRBV5-1 combines with J gene TRBJ1-2; tentatively, D is TRBD1 (6 bases). The ends were cut back, 4 bases at V and 1 base at J, with 8 bases in the middle. Germline loops: CDR1 SGHRS, CDR2 YFSETQ. The length of the CDR3 is 13 residues. The CDR3: CASSPDSNYGYTF. DNA for the CDR3: TGCGCCAGCAGCCCGGACAGTAACTATGGCTACACCTTC.

The chain is built from TRBV9 and TRBJ1-3, with no clear D. V dropped 3 bases and J dropped 2 bases, with 18 bases sitting between them. The CDR3 extends over 17 amino acids. The germline V gene encodes CDR1 SGDLS and CDR2 YYNGEE. The CDR3 DNA is TGTGCCAGCAGCGAGAGGCCCCTGGTCGGAACTGGAAACACCATATATTTT. Amino acid sequence: CASSERPLVGTGNTIYF.

The chain employs TRBV9 and TRBJ1-5; D gene unclear. V was pared by 0 bases and J by 4 bases, with 11 bases between. Looked up from germline, CDR1 is SGDLS and CDR2 is YYNGEE. This CDR3 is built from 15 residues. CDR3 sequence (DNA): TGTGCCAGCAGCGTAGCTGCAGATTTAAATCAGCCCCAGCATTTT. Its protein is CASSVAADLNQPQHF.

V and J are TRBV15 and TRBJ2-2; 9 bases line up with TRBD1. The CDR3 length is 16 residues. Germline CDR1 reads LNHNV; CDR2 reads YYDKDF (reference sequence). The junction had 8 bases not matched to a gene; V was cut back by 2 bases and J by 7 bases. The CDR3 here is CATSRTDRGHLGELFF. CDR3 bases: TGTGCCACCAGCAGAACGGACAGGGGACATCTCGGGGAGCTGTTTTTT.

The chain is built from TRBV7-8 and TRBJ2-7; tentative D call: TRBD1 (5 bases). The V gene lost 0 bases and the J gene lost 7 bases, with 13 bases spanning the gap. The germline V gene encodes CDR1 SGHVS and CDR2 FQNEAQ. The CDR3 contains 14 residues. DNA for the CDR3: TGTGCCAGCAGCTTAGCTACAGGCCCCAAGGAGCAGTACTTC. Residues: CASSLATGPKEQYF. Variable domain in full (rest from reference TRBV7-8 and TRBJ2-7): GAGVSQSPRYKVAKRGQDVALRCDPISGHVSLFWYQQALGQGPEFLTYFQNEAQLDKSGLPSDRFFAERPEGSVSTLKIQRTQQEDSAVYLCASSLATGPKEQYFGPGTRLTVT.

This chain joins TRBV6-5 and TRBJ2-1; perhaps TRBD2 as D (5 bases). V lost 0 bases to trimming and J lost 10 bases, with 7 bases between them. Germline loops: CDR1 MNHEY, CDR2 SVGAGI. CDR3 length equals 12 residues. This CDR3 reads CASSYSRREQFF. Written as DNA, the CDR3 is TGTGCCAGCAGTTACTCCAGGAGGGAGCAGTTCTTC.

The gene calls are TRBV11-2 and TRBJ2-1, with 10 bases lining up with TRBD2. Germline CDR1 reads SGHAT; CDR2 reads FQNNGV. The ends lost 7 bases at V and 4 bases at J; junction bases unmatched: 4. The CDR3 is 14 residues long. The CDR3 spells CASKKAGGYNEQFF. Written as DNA, the CDR3 is TGTGCCAGCAAAAAAGCGGGAGGGTACAATGAGCAGTTCTTC.

In the case of this clone: Other DNA sequences in this sample translate to the same CDR3. The chain recombines TRBV7-9 with TRBJ1-4; D is undetermined. The CDR3 has 14 residues. Per the germline V gene, CDR1 is SEHNR and CDR2 is FQNEAQ (reference sequence). Trimming removed 5 bases from V and 0 bases from J, with 7 bases in between. The DNA of the CDR3 is TGTGCCAGCAGCCCGGGAGCAACTAATGAAAAACTGTTTTTT. Translating it yields CASSPGATNEKLFF.

The chain is built from TRBV3-1 (or the pseudogene TRBV3-2) and TRBJ2-7; unclear D gene. Germline values: CDR1 LGHDT, CDR2 YNNKEL (reference sequence). Trimming removed 0 bases at V and 3 bases at J, with 12 bases between. CDR3 length equals 15 residues. CDR3 in amino acids: CASSQDGSVGYEQYV. CDR3 in DNA: TGTGCCAGCAGCCAAGACGGTAGTGTCGGCTACGAGCAGTACGTC.

CDR3 DNA: TGTGCCAGCAGTGACCAGGCAGATACGCAGTATTTT. It codes for CASSDQADTQYF. The V and J genes are TRBV6-1 and TRBJ2-3; D unclear. Deletions cut 3 bases from V and 4 bases from J, with 5 bases between. The CDR3 is 12 amino acids. The germline CDR1 and CDR2 sequences are MNHNS and SASEGT.

This rearrangement joins TRBV24-1 to TRBJ2-1, with 8 bases lining up with TRBD1. The V segment lost 2 bases and the J segment 4 bases; nucleotides outside the gene matches: 6. From germline, CDR1 is KGHDR and CDR2 SFDVKD. CDR3 size: 16 residues. DNA of the CDR3: TGTGCCACCAGTGATTCCCTGGACAGGGCGTACAATGAGCAGTTCTTC. Translating gives CATSDSLDRAYNEQFF.

The V and J genes are TRBV10-3 and TRBJ1-5; unclear D gene. This CDR3 comprises 15 residues. The germline V gene has CDR1 ENHRY and CDR2 SYGVKD. Deletions cut 2 bases from V and 2 bases from J, with 10 bases between. CDR3 coding DNA: TGTGCCATCAGTGAGGCGGAAAGTGGCAATCAGCCCCAGCATTTT. Its translation: CAISEAESGNQPQHF.

This clone was observed a single time. This chain links TRBV11-3 with TRBJ2-1, with 9 bases fitting TRBD2. Germline V gene lookup returns CDR1 SGHNT and CDR2 YENEEA. The J segment lost 4 bases and the V segment lost 2 bases, leaving 12 bases of the junction unmatched. The CDR3 loop spans 18 amino acids. The CDR3 protein is CASSLTDSGRGAYNEQFF. The CDR3, as DNA: TGTGCCAGCAGCTTAACTGATAGCGGGAGAGGAGCTTACAATGAGCAGTTCTTC.

The J gene is TRBJ2-7, the V gene TRBV6-5; 10 nucleotides match TRBD1. This CDR3 comprises 15 residues. The junction had 9 bases not matched to a gene; V was cut back by 8 bases and J by 2 bases. From germline, CDR1 is MNHEY and CDR2 SVGAGI. The CDR3 DNA is TGTGCCAGCCGATGGGACAGGGGCGAAACCTACGAGCAGTACTTC. Translating gives CASRWDRGETYEQYF.

This clone was counted once. V is TRBV7-8 and J is TRBJ2-2; D unclear. The CDR3 is 11 residues long. Per the germline V gene, CDR1 is SGHVS and CDR2 is FQNEAQ. The ends were cut back, 5 bases at V and 9 bases at J, with 7 bases in the middle. The CDR3 loop is CASSPNRELFF. DNA of the CDR3: TGTGCCAGCAGCCCCAATCGGGAGCTGTTTTTT. Full variable domain (rest looked up from reference TRBV7-8 and TRBJ2-2): GAGVSQSPRYKVAKRGQDVALRCDPISGHVSLFWYQQALGQGPEFLTYFQNEAQLDKSGLPSDRFFAERPEGSVSTLKIQRTQQEDSAVYLCASSPNRELFFGEGSRLTVL.

This rearrangement joins TRBV19 to TRBJ1-4; D might be TRBD1 (5 bases). The germline gives CDR1 LNHDA, CDR2 SQIVND (reference sequence). The CDR3 is made up of 15 amino acids. The V end lost 3 bases, the J end lost 8 bases, and 16 bases lay between the germline ends. CDR3 sequence reads: CASSMSGQGQEKLFF. The CDR3 nucleotides read TGTGCCAGTAGTATGAGTGGCCAGGGTCAGGAAAAACTGTTTTTT. The whole variable domain, filled in from reference TRBV19 and TRBJ1-4, reads DGGITQSPKYLFRKEGQNVTLSCEQNLNHDAMYWYRQDPGQGLRLIYYSQIVNDFQKGDIAEGYSVSREKKESFPLTVTSAQKNPTAFYLCASSMSGQGQEKLFFGSGTQLSVL.

This chain uses TRBV28 with TRBJ2-1; 12 bases align to TRBD2. The length of the CDR3 is 17 residues. Germline CDR1 reads MDHEN; CDR2 reads SYDVKM. The V segment lost 1 base and the J segment 9 bases; nucleotides outside the gene matches: 10. For the CDR3, the DNA is TGTGCCAGCAGTTTATTGGTGCTAGCGGGAGGGCCGGGTGAGCAGTTCTTC. This sequence encodes CASSLLVLAGGPGEQFF. The full variable domain, with the rest looked up from reference TRBV28 and TRBJ2-1, is DVKVTQSSRYLVKRTGEKVFLECVQDMDHENMFWYRQDPGLGLRLIYFSYDVKMKEKGDIPEGYSVSREKKERFSLILESASTNQTSMYLCASSLLVLAGGPGEQFFGPGTRLTVL.